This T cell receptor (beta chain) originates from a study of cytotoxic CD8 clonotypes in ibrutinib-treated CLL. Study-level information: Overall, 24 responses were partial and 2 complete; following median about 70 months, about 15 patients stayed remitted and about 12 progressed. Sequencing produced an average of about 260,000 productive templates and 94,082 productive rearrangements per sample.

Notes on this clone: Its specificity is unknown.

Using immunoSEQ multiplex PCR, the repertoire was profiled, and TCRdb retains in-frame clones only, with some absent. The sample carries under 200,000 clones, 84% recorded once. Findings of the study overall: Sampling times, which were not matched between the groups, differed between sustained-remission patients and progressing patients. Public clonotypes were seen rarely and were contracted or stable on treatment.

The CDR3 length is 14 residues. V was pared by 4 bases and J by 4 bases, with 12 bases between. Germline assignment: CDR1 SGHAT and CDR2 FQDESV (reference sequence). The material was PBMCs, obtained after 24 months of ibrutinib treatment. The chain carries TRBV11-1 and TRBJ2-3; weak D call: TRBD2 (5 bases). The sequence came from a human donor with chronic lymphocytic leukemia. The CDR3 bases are TGTGCCAGCAGCTCCCGGGGAAGCTCAGATACGCAGTATTTT. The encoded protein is CASSSRGSSDTQYF. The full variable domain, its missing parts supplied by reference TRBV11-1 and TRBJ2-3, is EAEVAQSPRYKITEKSQAVAFWCDPISGHATLYWYRQILGQGPELLVQFQDESVVDDSQLPKDRFSAERLKGVDSTLKIQPAELGDSAMYLCASSSRGSSDTQYFGPGTRLTVL.